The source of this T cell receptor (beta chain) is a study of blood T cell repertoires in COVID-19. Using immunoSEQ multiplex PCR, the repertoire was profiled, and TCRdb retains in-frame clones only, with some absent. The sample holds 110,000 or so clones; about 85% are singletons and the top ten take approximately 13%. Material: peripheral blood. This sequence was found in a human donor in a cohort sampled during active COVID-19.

Here the CDR3 DNA reads TGTGCCATCAGTGTGGGGACAGGGAACTACGAGCAGTACTTC. Protein sequence: CAISVGTGNYEQYF. The genes are TRBV10-3 and TRBJ2-7, with 9 bases aligning to TRBD1. The CDR3 is 14 residues long. V dropped 4 bases and J dropped 3; count of bases not matched to a gene: 4. Germline V lookup: CDR1 ENHRY, CDR2 SYGVKD.